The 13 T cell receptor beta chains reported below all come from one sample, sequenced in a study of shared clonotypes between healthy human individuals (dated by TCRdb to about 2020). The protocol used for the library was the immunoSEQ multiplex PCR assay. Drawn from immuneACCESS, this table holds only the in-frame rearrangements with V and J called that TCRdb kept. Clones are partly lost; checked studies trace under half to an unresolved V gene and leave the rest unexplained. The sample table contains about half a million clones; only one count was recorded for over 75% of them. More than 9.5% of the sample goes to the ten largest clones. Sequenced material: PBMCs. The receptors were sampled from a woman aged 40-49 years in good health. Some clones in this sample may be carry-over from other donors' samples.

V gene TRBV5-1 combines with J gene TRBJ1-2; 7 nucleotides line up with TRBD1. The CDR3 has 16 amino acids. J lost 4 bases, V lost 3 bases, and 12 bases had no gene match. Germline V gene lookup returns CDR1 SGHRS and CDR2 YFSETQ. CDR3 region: CASSYSLDRSLYGYTF. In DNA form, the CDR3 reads TGCGCCAGCAGCTACTCCTTGGACAGGTCCCTCTATGGCTACACCTTC.

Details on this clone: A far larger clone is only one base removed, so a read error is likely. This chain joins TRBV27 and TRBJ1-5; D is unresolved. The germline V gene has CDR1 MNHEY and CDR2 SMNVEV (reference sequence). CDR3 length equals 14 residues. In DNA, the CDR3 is TGTGCCAGCAGTTTAAGGTATAGCAATCGGCCCCAGCATTTT. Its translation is CASSLRYSNRPQHF.

DNA for the CDR3: TGCGCCAGCAGCCAAGTGGGCACCCATCAGCCCCAGCATTTT. Translating it yields CASSQVGTHQPQHF. This rearrangement joins TRBV4-1 to TRBJ1-5; D gene unclear. This CDR3 comprises 14 residues. Between the trimmed V and J ends, which lost 1 base and 5 bases, there was a span of 9 bases. Germline assignment: CDR1 MGHRA and CDR2 YSYEKL.

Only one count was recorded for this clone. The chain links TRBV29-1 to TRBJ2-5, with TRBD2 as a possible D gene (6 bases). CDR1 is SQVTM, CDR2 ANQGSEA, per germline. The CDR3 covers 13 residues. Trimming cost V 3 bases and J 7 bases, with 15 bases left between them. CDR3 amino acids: CSVDRGGTGTQYF. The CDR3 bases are TGCAGCGTTGATCGGGGCGGGACGGGGACCCAGTACTTC.

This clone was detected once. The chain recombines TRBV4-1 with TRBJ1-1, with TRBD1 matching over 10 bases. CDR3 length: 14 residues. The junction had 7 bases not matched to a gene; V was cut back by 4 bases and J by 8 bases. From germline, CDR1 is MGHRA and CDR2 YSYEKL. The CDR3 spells CASSRGQGVLEAFF. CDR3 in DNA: TGCGCCAGCAGCCGAGGACAGGGGGTTTTGGAAGCTTTCTTT.

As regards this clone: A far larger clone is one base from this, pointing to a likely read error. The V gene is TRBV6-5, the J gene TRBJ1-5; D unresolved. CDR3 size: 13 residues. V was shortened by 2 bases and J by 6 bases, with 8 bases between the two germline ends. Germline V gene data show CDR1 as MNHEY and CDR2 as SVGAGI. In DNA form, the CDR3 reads TGTGCCAGCAGTTACCAGAGGTCTCAGCCCCAGCATTTT. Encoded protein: CASSYQRSQPQHF.

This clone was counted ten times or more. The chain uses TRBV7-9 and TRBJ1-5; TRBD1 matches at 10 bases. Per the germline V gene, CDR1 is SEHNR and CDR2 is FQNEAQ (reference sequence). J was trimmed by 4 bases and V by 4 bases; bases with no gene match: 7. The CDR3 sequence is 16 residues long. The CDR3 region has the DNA TGTGCCAGCAGCTCCGGACAGGGGGACCGAAATCAGCCCCAGCATTTT. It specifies CASSSGQGDRNQPQHF.

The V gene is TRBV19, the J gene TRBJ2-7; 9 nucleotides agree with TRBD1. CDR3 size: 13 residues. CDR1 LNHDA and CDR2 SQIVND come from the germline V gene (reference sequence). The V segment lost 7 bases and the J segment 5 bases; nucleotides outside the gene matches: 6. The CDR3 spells CASKRTGVDEQYF. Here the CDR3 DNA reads TGTGCCAGTAAGAGGACAGGGGTCGACGAGCAGTACTTC. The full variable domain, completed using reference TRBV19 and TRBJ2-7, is DGGITQSPKYLFRKEGQNVTLSCEQNLNHDAMYWYRQDPGQGLRLIYYSQIVNDFQKGDIAEGYSVSREKKESFPLTVTSAQKNPTAFYLCASKRTGVDEQYFGPGTRLTVT.

The CDR3 sequence is CASSLPPGGSSYNEQFF. CDR3 coding DNA: TGTGCCAGCAGTTTACCCCCCGGGGGAAGCTCCTACAATGAGCAGTTCTTC. The chain joins TRBV25-1 to TRBJ2-1; D perhaps matches TRBD2 (6 bases). Germline V gene lookup returns CDR1 MGHDK and CDR2 SYGVNS. This CDR3 has 17 amino acids. V gave up 5 bases and J gave up 0 bases, with 17 bases separating them.

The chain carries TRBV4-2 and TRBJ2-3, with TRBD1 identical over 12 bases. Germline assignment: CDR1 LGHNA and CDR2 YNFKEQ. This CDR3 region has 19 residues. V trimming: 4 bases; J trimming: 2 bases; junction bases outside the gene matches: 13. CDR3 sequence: CASSPTPPGTGGDTDTQYF. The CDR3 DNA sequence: TGTGCCAGCAGCCCCACTCCACCCGGGACAGGGGGCGACACAGATACGCAGTATTTT.

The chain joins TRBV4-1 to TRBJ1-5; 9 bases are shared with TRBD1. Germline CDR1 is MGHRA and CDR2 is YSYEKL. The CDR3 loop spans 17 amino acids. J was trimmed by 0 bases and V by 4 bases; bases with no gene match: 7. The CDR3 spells CASSPGTGYYSNQPQHF. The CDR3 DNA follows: TGCGCCAGCAGCCCAGGGACAGGGTATTATAGCAATCAGCCCCAGCATTTT.

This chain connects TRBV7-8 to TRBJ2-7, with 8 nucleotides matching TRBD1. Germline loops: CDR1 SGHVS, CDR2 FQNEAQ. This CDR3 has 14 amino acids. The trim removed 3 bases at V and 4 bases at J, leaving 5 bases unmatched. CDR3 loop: CASSLGTGIYEQYF. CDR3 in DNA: TGTGCCAGCAGCTTGGGGACAGGAATTTACGAGCAGTACTTC.

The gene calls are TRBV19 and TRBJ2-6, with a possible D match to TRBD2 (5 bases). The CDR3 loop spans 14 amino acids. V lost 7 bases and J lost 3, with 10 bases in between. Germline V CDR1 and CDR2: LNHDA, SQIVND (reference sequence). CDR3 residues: CASMAGGGANVLTF. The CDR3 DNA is TGTGCCAGTATGGCGGGCGGTGGGGCCAACGTCCTGACTTTC.